The sequence of this T cell receptor (beta chain) was determined in a study of CD8+ T cells in alopecia areata. General study points: Shared TCR sequences were less clear between patients than in mice, possibly partly from HLA diversity. The study found higher clonality in lesional than normal scalp, especially in alopecia totalis/universalis. The study also sequences resident alphabeta T cells of normal skin in scalp samples.

To note about this clone: Its specificity is not known.

Samples from alopecia areata patients were lesional scalp punch biopsies and peripheral blood. V was clipped by 3 bases and J by 3 bases; unmatched bases: 4. The germline gives CDR1 MDHEN, CDR2 SYDVKM. CDR3 length: 14 amino acids. Sequencing relied on a cDNA template that was reverse transcribed from extracted RNA. Sequencing was performed with immunoSEQ multiplex PCR; in TCRdb, only in-frame clones are kept and a portion is missing. This table holds approximately 98,000 clones, about 50% found once. The chain uses TRBV28 and TRBJ2-7; 8 nucleotides align to TRBD2. The receptor was isolated from a human donor with alopecia areata. The sequenced material came from NKG2D-low CD8+ T cells sorted from blood. The CDR3 bases are TGTGCCAGCAGTTTGTTACTAGCGGTCTACGAGCAGTACTTC. Protein sequence: CASSLLLAVYEQYF.